This T cell receptor beta chain was identified in a study of blood T cells in healthy people across ages. A sample-barcoded 5' primer and a J-beta primer mix were used in a second PCR of roughly 6 to 11 cycles. In TCRdb, the 5' RACE reads were re-called with MiXCR into one record per CDR3 protein. The sample holds about 1.4 million distinct CDR3 sequences; approximately 63% are singletons and the top ten take over 5.5%. PBMCs numbering at least 7 million were isolated per sample. General study results and limits: Any changes in expanded clonotypes were possibly confounded, as donor CMV status remained unknown. Long-lived donors exceeded aged donors in naive CD4+ cells and diversity.

This CDR3 comprises 16 residues. In germline, CDR1 is MNHEY, CDR2 SVGEGT. V lost 2 bases, J lost 4 bases, and 17 bases lay in between. For this clonotype: Antigen specificity is unknown.

The clonotype comes from a man between 18 and 35 years old in good health. The chain links TRBV6-2 or TRBV6-3 to TRBJ2-5, with a tentative D call TRBD1 (6 bases). Sequenced input: blood. CDR3 DNA: TGTGCCAGCAGTTACCCCGGACAGCCTCAGGGAGAGACCCAGTACTTC. Encoded protein: CASSYPGQPQGETQYF.